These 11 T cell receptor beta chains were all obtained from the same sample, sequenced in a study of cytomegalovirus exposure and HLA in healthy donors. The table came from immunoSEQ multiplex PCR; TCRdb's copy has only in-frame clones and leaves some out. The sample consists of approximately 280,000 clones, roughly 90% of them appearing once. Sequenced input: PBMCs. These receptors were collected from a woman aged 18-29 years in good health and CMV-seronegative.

CDR3: CASSFTMVGDRVQPQHF. CDR3 DNA: TGTGCCAGCAGTTTTACGATGGTTGGGGACAGGGTACAGCCCCAGCATTTT. The chain links TRBV28 to TRBJ1-5, with 9 nucleotides matching TRBD1. V lost 3 bases to trimming and J lost 7 bases; unmatched junction nucleotides: 13. Germline V gives CDR1 MDHEN, CDR2 SYDVKM. The CDR3 totals 17 residues.

CDR3 amino acids: CSVDTGRTEAFF. The CDR3 DNA reads as TGCAGCGTTGACACAGGGAGAACTGAAGCTTTCTTT. V gene TRBV29-1 combines with J gene TRBJ1-1; tentative D call: TRBD1 (6 bases). Germline lookup yields CDR1 SQVTM and CDR2 ANQGSEA. The CDR3 sequence is 12 residues long. The V and J ends lost 3 bases and 5 bases respectively, with 10 bases between them.

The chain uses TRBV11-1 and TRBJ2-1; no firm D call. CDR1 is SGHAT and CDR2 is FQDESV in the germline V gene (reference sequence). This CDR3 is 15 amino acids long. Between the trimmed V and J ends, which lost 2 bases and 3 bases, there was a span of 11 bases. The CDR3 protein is CASSLRWALYNEQFF. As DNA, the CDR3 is TGTGCCAGCAGCTTACGGTGGGCACTCTACAATGAGCAGTTCTTC. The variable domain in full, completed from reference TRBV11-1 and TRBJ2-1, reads EAEVAQSPRYKITEKSQAVAFWCDPISGHATLYWYRQILGQGPELLVQFQDESVVDDSQLPKDRFSAERLKGVDSTLKIQPAELGDSAMYLCASSLRWALYNEQFFGPGTRLTVL.

For the CDR3, the DNA is TGTGCCAGCAGTTTGGGTGGGAGCCGGGGGGCACAAGAGACCCAGTACTTC. It encodes CASSLGGSRGAQETQYF. The chain is built from TRBV28 and TRBJ2-5, with D tentatively TRBD2 (7 bases). CDR3 length: 17 amino acids. Germline lookup yields CDR1 MDHEN and CDR2 SYDVKM. V shed 3 bases and J shed 2 bases, with 19 bases lying between them.

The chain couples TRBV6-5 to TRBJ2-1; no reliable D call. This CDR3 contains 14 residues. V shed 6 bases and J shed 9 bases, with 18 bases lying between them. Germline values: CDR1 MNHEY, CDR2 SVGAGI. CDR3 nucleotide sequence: TGTGCCAGCAGAAGCCTTCTACCTTCGGGTGAGCAGTTCTTC. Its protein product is CASRSLLPSGEQFF.

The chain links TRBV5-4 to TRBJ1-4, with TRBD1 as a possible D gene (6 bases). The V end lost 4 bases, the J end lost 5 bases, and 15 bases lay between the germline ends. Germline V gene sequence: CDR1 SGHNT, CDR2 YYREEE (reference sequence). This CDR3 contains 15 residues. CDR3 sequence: CASSGQTGANEKLFF. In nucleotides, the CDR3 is TGTGCCAGCAGCGGGCAGACAGGAGCAAATGAAAAACTGTTTTTT.

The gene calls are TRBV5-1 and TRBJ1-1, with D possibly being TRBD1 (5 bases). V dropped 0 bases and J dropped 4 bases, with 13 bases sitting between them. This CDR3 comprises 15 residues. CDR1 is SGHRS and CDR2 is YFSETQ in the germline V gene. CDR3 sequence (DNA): TGCGCCAGCAGCTTGGATGGGCCCGGGGGCACTGAAGCTTTCTTT. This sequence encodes CASSLDGPGGTEAFF.

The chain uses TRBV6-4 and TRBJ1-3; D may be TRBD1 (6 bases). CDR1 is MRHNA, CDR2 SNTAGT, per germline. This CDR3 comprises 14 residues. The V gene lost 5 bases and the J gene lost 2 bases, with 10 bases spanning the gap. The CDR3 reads CASSTGSPGNTIYF. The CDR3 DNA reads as TGTGCCAGCAGTACAGGGAGTCCTGGAAACACCATATATTTT.

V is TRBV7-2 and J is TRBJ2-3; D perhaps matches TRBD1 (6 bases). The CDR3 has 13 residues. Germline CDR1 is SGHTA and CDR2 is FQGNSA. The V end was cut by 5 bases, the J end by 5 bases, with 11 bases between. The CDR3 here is CASSLNRVDTQYF. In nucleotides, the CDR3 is TGTGCCAGCAGCCTAAACAGGGTAGATACGCAGTATTTT.

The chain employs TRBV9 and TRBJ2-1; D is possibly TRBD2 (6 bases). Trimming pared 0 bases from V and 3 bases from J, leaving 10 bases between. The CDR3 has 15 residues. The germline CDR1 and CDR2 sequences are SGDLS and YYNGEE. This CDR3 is CASSVDGRLYNEQFF. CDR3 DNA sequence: TGTGCCAGCAGCGTAGACGGGAGACTCTACAATGAGCAGTTCTTC.

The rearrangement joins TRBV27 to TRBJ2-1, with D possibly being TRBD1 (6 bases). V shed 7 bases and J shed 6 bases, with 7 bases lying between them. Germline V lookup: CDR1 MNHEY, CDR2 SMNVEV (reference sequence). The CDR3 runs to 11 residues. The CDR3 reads CASIRGNEQFF. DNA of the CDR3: TGTGCCAGCATCAGGGGCAATGAGCAGTTCTTC.